This T cell receptor beta chain was captured in a study of response to subunit inactivated influenza vaccine. The CDR3 length is 17 residues. CDR1 is SEHNR, CDR2 FQNEAQ, per germline (reference sequence). With V trimmed by 5 bases and J by 5 bases, 8 bases remained unmatched. This clonotype was counted only a few times. Its antigen is unknown. TCRdb reprocessed the RT-PCR reads with MiXCR, giving one entry per CDR3 protein. The sample lists 160,000 or so distinct CDR3 sequences; approximately 11% were seen once. Whole-study findings and limits: With each seasonal influenza vaccination, the authors suggested, few new T cells are recruited.

The chain recombines TRBV7-9 with TRBJ2-5; 16 nucleotides line up with TRBD2. This TCR was sampled from a man aged 50 or older who received an inactivated influenza vaccine. Sequencing was performed on non-naive T cells sorted from PBMCs, taken more than 35 days after vaccination. The CDR3 is CASSAGTSGGADETQYF. The DNA for the CDR3 is TGTGCCAGCAGCGCCGGGACTAGCGGGGGGGCTGATGAGACCCAGTACTTC.